This record looks at one T cell receptor beta chain sequence and its context. The data were obtained in a study of cytotoxic CD8 clonotypes in ibrutinib-treated CLL. Repertoires were generated with immunoSEQ multiplex PCR, while TCRdb's copy carries only in-frame clones and drops some. The table includes more than 12,000 clones, about 60% detected once. The CDR3 sequence is 14 residues long. CDR1 is SGHAT and CDR2 is FQNNGV in the germline V gene. V lost 5 bases and J 2 bases, leaving 12 bases between the germline ends. The TCR comes from a human donor with chronic lymphocytic leukemia. The material sequenced was PBMCs, taken before ibrutinib treatment. The gene calls are TRBV11-2 and TRBJ1-2, with D unresolved. The CDR3 nucleotides read TGTGCCAGCAGCCTGGGCGGCAGGAACTATGGCTACACCTTC. Its protein is CASSLGGRNYGYTF.